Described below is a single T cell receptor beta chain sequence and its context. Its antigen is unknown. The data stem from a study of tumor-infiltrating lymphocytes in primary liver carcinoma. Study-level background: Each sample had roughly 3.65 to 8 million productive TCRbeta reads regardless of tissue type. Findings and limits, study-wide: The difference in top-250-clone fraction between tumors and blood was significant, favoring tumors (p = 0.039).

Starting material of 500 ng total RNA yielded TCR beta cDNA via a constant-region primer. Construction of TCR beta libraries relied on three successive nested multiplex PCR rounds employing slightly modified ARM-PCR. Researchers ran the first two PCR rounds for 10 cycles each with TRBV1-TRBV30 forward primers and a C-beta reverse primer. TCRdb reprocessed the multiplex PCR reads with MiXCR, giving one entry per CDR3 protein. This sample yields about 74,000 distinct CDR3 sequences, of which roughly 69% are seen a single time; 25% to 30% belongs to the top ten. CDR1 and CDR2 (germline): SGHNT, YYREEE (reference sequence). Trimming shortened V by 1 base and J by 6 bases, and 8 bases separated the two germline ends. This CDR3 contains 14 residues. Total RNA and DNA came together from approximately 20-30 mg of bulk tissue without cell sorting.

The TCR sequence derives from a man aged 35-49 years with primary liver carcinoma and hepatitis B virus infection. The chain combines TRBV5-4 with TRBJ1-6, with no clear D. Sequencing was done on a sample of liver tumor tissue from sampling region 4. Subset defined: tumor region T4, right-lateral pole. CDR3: CASSLKDANSPLHF. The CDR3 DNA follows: TGTGCCAGCAGCTTGAAAGACGCTAATTCACCCCTCCACTTT.